The sequence of this T cell receptor beta chain was determined in a study of cytomegalovirus exposure and HLA in healthy donors. Across the whole study: A prior analysis found about 120 million unique TCR beta sequences from some 200 million T cells.

Trimming took off 4 bases at V and 10 bases at J, with 17 bases between the two ends. Germline V gives CDR1 SEHNR, CDR2 FQNEAQ (reference sequence). The CDR3 is 14 residues long. As for this clone: The antigen is not known.

PCR primers comprised 60 Vbeta and 13 Jbeta primers. Clones were sequenced by immunoSEQ multiplex PCR, and TCRdb holds only the in-frame ones, with some missing. Seen here are about 92,000 clones, approximately 70% observed once, and the top ten hold 2.5% to 3%. Notes on the study in general: For TCR beta chains, V- and J-gene trimming was later linked to a missense DCLRE1C variant.

This TCR derives from a man in his forties or fifties in good health and CMV-seronegative. Sample: PBMCs. The chain joins TRBV7-9 to TRBJ2-1; TRBD1 is a possible D gene (5 bases). The CDR3 bases are TGTGCCAGCAGCTCCCGGGCCTTTTCAGGGGAGCAGTTCTTC. The encoded protein is CASSSRAFSGEQFF. Supplemented by reference TRBV7-9 and TRBJ2-1, the full variable domain reads DTGVSQNPRHKITKRGQNVTFRCDPISEHNRLYWYRQTLGQGPEFLTYFQNEAQLEKSRLLSDRFSAERPKGSFSTLEIQRTEQGDSAMYLCASSSRAFSGEQFFGPGTRLTVL.